The clone carrying this TCR beta chain was seen just once. A junction end diverges from the germline sequence, so it may reflect a read error. The entry originates in a study of blood T cell repertoires in COVID-19. About the research overall: The United States, Italy and Spain provided the acute and convalescent COVID-19 samples. T cells, B-cell-depleted T cells, or PBMCs provided the cDNA or gDNA that served as material.

Per the original methods: Reference gene primer amplification gave estimated nucleated cell counts. Sequencing was performed with immunoSEQ multiplex PCR; in TCRdb, only in-frame clones are kept and a portion is missing. The V and J calls and clone size are taken from that table; D and trimming were inferred from the DNA. The repertoire holds roughly 230,000 clones, 83% seen once, with roughly 5.5% in the top ten. The CDR3 is 13 residues long. Germline values: CDR1 MDHEN, CDR2 SYDVKM. The receptor was derived from a human donor in a cohort sampled during active COVID-19. What was sequenced was peripheral blood. This chain joins TRBV28 and TRBJ2-7, with a possible D match to TRBD1 (6 bases). CDR3 residues: CASSPPGRTQGSF. The CDR3 coding sequence is TGTGCCAGCAGCCCCCCCGGCCGGACACAGGGAAGCTTC.